The 4 T cell receptor beta chains below all came from one sample that was sequenced in a study of cytomegalovirus exposure and HLA in healthy donors. Researchers ran the PCR with 60 Vbeta and 13 Jbeta primers. TCRdb's table, derived via immunoSEQ multiplex PCR, lists solely in-frame clones and lacks some. The data show more than 150,000 clones, approximately 88% seen once. What was sequenced was PBMCs. The receptors shown here come from a woman between 50 and 59 years old in good health and CMV-seropositive.

The chain recombines TRBV11-2 with TRBJ2-7; TRBD1 agrees at 8 bases. The CDR3 has 16 residues. V lost 0 bases to trimming and J lost 6 bases; unmatched junction nucleotides: 10. Germline values: CDR1 SGHAT, CDR2 FQNNGV. The CDR3 nucleotides read TGTGCCAGCAGCTTAGATCTTGGACAGGGAATCTCCGAGCAGTACTTC. Translating gives CASSLDLGQGISEQYF.

Written as DNA, the CDR3 is TGTGCCAGCAGTGAATGGCAGTCCTACGAGCAGTACTTC. Encoded protein: CASSEWQSYEQYF. The rearrangement joins TRBV6-1 to TRBJ2-7; no reliable D call. V was cut by 2 bases and J by 1 base, with 6 bases left in between. Germline V gene data show CDR1 as MNHNS and CDR2 as SASEGT. The CDR3 has 13 amino acids.

The V and J genes are TRBV19 and TRBJ2-3, with TRBD1 matching over 11 bases. The germline V gene has CDR1 LNHDA and CDR2 SQIVND (reference sequence). The V and J ends lost 4 bases and 3 bases, in that order; junction bases with no gene match: 6. The CDR3 extends over 16 amino acids. CDR3 protein: CASSSRGQGGTDTQYF. In DNA, the CDR3 is TGTGCCAGTAGTAGTCGGGGACAGGGGGGGACAGATACGCAGTATTTT.

The chain uses TRBV2 and TRBJ2-3; D is undetermined. The germline V and J ends were trimmed by 2 bases and 6 bases, with 15 bases remaining between them. The germline V gene has CDR1 SNHLY and CDR2 FYNNEI. The CDR3 contains 15 residues. CDR3 amino acids: CASSEFGGAVDTQYF. Written as DNA, the CDR3 is TGTGCCAGCAGTGAATTTGGCGGCGCCGTGGATACGCAGTATTTT.